This TCR beta chain was sequenced during a study of cytomegalovirus exposure and HLA in healthy donors. PCR amplification relied on 60 Vbeta primers (plus 13 Jbeta primers). Using immunoSEQ multiplex PCR, the repertoire was profiled, and TCRdb retains in-frame clones only, with some absent. Found here are 80,000 to 100,000 clones; the top ten clones hold 0.58%. The V gene lost 0 bases and the J gene lost 9 bases, with 16 bases spanning the gap. The V gene's germline CDR1 is SGHTS and CDR2 YDEGEE. CDR3 length: 15 residues. Sequenced: PBMCs. The V and J genes are TRBV5-8 and TRBJ2-1; TRBD2 might be the D (7 bases). The sequence came from a man aged 45 to 65 in good health and CMV-seronegative. The CDR3 here is CASSLVSGGLREQFF. As DNA, the CDR3 is TGTGCCAGCAGCTTGGTGTCCGGGGGGCTGCGTGAGCAGTTCTTC.